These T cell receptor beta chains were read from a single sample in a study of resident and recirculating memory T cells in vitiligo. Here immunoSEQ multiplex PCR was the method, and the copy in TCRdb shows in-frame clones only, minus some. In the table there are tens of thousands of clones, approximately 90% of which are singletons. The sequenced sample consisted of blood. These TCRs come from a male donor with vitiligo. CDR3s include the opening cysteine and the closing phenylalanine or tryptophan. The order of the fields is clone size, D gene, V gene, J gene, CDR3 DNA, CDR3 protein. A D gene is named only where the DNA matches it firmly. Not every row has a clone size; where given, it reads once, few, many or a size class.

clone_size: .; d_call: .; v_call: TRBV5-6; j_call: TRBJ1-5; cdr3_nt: TGTGCCAGCAGCCTGAGGGGGATCTGGAATCAGCCCCAGCATTTT; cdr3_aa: CASSLRGIWNQPQHF
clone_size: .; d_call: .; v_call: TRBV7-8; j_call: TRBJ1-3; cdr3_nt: TGTGCCAGCAGCTTGGGCCGCAGGGGCACTGGAAACACCATATATTTT; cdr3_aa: CASSLGRRGTGNTIYF
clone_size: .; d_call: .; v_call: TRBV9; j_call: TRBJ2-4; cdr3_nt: TGTGCCAGCAGCGGACCCTCTATTGGGGCGTACATTCAGTACTTC; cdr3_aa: CASSGPSIGAYIQYF
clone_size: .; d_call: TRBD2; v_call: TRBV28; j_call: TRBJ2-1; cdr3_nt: TGTGCCAGCAGTTTTTTAGGGATAGCGGGGTTTCAGGAGGACAATGAGCAGTTCTTC; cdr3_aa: CASSFLGIAGFQEDNEQFF
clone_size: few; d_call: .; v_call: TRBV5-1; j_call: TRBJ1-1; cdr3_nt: TGCGCCAGCAGCCTGGGACATTCCTTGAACACTGAAGCTTTCTTT; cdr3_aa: CASSLGHSLNTEAFF
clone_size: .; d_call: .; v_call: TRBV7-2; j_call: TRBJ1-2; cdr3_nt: TGTGCCAGCAGCTTAGCCCCCCGGTATGGCTACACCTTC; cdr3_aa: CASSLAPRYGYTF
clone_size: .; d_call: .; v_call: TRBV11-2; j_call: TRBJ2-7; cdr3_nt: TGTGCCAGCAGCTCAGACCGGGGTTCAATCGAGCAGTACTTC; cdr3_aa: CASSSDRGSIEQYF
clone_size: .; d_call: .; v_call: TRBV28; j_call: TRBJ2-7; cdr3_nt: TGTGCCAGCAGTTTTGGGCAGGGGATTAGTAGGGAGCAGTACTTC; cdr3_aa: CASSFGQGISREQYF
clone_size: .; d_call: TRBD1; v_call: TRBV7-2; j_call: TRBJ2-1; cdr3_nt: TGTGCCAGCAGCGCCCGGGCCGGGACAGGGTCCCCGACTGAGCAGTTCTTC; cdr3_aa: CASSARAGTGSPTEQFF
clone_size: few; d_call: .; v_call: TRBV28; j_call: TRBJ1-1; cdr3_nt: TGTGCCAGCAGCCGTCTTCGGCTGGGAGGGACTGAAGCTTTCTTT; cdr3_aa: CASSRLRLGGTEAFF
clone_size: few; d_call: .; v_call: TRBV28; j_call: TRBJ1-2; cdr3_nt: TGTGCCAGCGGAGGGGGGGTGAATGGCTACACCTTC; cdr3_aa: CASGGGVNGYTF
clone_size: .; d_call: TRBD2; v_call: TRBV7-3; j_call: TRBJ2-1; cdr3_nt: TGTGCCAGCAGCTTATCGGGGGGTGAGCAGTTCTTC; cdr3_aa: CASSLSGGEQFF
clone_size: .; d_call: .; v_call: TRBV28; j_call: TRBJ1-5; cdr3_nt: TGTGCCAGCAGTTTAACCGGGAGGGATCAGCCCCAGCATTTT; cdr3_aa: CASSLTGRDQPQHF
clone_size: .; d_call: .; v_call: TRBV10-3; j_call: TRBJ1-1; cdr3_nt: TGTGCCATCAGTGATGGGGGGGTTTTGGTCGGTTTCTTT; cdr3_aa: CAISDGGVLVGFF
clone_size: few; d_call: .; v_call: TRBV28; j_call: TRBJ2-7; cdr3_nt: TGTGCCAGCAGTTCCCGGAGCCAGCAGTACTTC; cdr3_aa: CASSSRSQQYF
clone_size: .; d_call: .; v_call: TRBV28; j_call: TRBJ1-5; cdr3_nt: TGTGCCAGCAGTTTAGCTCAGGGAAGCAATCAGCCCCAGCATTTT; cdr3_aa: CASSLAQGSNQPQHF
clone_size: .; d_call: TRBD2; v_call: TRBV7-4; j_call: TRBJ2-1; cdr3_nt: TGTGCCAGCAGCCAAAAAACTAGCGGGAGTCGGAGGCAGTTCTTC; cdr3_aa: CASSQKTSGSRRQFF
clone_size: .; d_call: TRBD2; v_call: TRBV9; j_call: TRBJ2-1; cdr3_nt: TGTGCCAGCAGCGTAGGAAATAGCGGGAGGGTTATCTACAATGAGCAGTTCTTC; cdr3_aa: CASSVGNSGRVIYNEQFF
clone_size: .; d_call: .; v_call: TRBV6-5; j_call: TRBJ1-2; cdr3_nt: TGTGCCAGCAGTTTTACAGGCTTTTATGGCTACACCTTC; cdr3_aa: CASSFTGFYGYTF
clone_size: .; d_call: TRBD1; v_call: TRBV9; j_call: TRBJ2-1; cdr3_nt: TGTGCCAGCAGCGCCTTCTGGACAGGCGGCTCCTACAATGAGCAGTTCTTC; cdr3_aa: CASSAFWTGGSYNEQFF
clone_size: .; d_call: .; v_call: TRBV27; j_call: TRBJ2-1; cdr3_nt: TGTGCCAGCAGTTTAGGGCTTGGGGGGAGCTCCTACAATGAGCAGTTCTTC; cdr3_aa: CASSLGLGGSSYNEQFF
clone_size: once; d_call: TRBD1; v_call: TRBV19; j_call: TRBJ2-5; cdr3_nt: TGTGCCAGTAGTATCACCCCCGGGACAGGGGGGCGTGAGACCCAGTACTTC; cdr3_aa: CASSITPGTGGRETQYF
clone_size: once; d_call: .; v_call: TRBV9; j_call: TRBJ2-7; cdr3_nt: TGTGCCAGCAGCGTAGACCGGGGCGAGCAGTACTTC; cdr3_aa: CASSVDRGEQYF
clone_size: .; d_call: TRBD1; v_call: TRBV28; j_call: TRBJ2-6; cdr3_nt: TGTGCCAGCAGCCCAATGAGGGGGCGGCCCACTGGGGCCAACGTCCTGACTTTC; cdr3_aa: CASSPMRGRPTGANVLTF
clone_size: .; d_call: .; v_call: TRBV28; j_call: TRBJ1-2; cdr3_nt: TGTGCCAGCACCAGAGGGCCGGACCATGGCTACACCTTC; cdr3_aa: CASTRGPDHGYTF
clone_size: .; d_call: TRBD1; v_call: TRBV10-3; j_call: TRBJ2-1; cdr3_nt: TGTGCCACCAGCACGACAGGGAGCTCCTACAATGAGCAGTTCTTC; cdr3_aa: CATSTTGSSYNEQFF
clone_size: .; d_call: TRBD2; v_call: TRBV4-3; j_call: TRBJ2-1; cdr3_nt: TGCGCCAGCAGCCCCTGGACTAGCGGGGGCTACAATGAGCAGTTCTTC; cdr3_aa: CASSPWTSGGYNEQFF
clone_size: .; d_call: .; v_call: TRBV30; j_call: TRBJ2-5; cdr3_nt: TGTGCCTGGAGTGTAGGGGGACACCGTAGTGAGACCCAGTACTTC; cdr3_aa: CAWSVGGHRSETQYF
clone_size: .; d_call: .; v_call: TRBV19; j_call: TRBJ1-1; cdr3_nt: TGTGCCAGTACCCCCCGGGACATCCCGAACACTGAAGCTTTCTTT; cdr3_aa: CASTPRDIPNTEAFF
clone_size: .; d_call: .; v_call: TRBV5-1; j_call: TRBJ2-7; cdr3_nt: TGCGCCAGTACCCGGAGCGGCGGATCCTACGAGCAGTACTTC; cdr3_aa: CASTRSGGSYEQYF
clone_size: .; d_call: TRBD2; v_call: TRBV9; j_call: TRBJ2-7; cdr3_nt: TGTGCCAGCAGCGTGGGAGGGACCCTCTACGAGCAGTACTTC; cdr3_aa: CASSVGGTLYEQYF
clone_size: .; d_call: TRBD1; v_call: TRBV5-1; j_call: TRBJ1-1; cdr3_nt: TGCGCCAGCAGCTTGGGACAGGGGGCGACTGAAGCTTTCTTT; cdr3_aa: CASSLGQGATEAFF
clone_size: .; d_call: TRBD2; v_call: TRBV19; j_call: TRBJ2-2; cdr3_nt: TGTGCCAGTAGTGCCTATCCCGGGAGGGGCGTGGCGAACACCGGGGAGCTGTTTTTT; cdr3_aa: CASSAYPGRGVANTGELFF
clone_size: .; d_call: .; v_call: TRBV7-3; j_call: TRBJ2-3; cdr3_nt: TGTGCCAGCAGCTTCACAGGCACAGATACGCAGTATTTT; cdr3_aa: CASSFTGTDTQYF
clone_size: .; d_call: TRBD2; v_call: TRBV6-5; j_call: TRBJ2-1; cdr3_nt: TGTGCCAGCAGTTACTCCGGGGGGAACAATGAGCAGTTCTTC; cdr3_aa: CASSYSGGNNEQFF
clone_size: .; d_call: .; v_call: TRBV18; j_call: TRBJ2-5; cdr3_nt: TGTGCCAGCTCACCGGACAGTTTGACAGCGAGGGAGACCCAGTACTTC; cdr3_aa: CASSPDSLTARETQYF
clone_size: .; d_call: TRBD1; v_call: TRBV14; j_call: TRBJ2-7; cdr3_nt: TGTGCCAGCAGCCGACAGGGGATCGAGCAGTACTTC; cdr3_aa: CASSRQGIEQYF
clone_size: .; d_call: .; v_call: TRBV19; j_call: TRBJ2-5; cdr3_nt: TGTGCCAGTAGGTTACCAGGGGCAGGAGAGACCCAGTACTTC; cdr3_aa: CASRLPGAGETQYF
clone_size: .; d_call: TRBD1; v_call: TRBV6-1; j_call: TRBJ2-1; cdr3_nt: TGTGCCAGCAGTGAAATGACAGGGGGGGCTCGGCAGTTCTTC; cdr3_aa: CASSEMTGGARQFF
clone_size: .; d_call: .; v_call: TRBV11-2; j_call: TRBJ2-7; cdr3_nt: TGTGCCAGCAGCTTATGGGACATCCGGATCTACGAGCAGTACTTC; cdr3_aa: CASSLWDIRIYEQYF
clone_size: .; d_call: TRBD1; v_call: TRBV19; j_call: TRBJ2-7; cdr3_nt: TGTGCCAGTAGCCTACAGGAAAGGGGGCCCTTAAGGCAGTACTTC; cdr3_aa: CASSLQERGPLRQYF
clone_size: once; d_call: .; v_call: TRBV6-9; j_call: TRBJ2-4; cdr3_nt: TGTGCCAGACCTACGGACATTCAGTACTTC; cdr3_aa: CARPTDIQYF
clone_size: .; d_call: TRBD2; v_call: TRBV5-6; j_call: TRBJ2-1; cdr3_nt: TGTGCCAGCAGCTTTACAGCGGGAGTGCGATACAATGAGCAGTTCTTC; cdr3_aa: CASSFTAGVRYNEQFF
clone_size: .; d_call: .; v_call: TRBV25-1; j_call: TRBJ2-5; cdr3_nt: TGTGCCAGCACCCTCCACCCAGGAGAGACCCAGTACTTC; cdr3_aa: CASTLHPGETQYF
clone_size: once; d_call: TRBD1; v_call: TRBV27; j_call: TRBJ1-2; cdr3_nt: TGTGCCAGCAGTTTGACAGGGGGGACTAACTATGGCTACACCTTC; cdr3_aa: CASSLTGGTNYGYTF
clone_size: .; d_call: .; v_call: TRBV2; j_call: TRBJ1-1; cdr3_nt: TGTGCCAGCAGTGCCCAGATTGAAGCTTTCTTT; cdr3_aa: CASSAQIEAFF
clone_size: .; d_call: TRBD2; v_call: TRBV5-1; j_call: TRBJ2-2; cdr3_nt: TGCGCCAGCAGCTCGATAGCGGGAGGAACCGGGGAGCTGTTTTTT; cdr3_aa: CASSSIAGGTGELFF
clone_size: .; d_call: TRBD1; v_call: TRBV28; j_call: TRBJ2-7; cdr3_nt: TGTGCCAGCAATGGGGACAGTACCTACGAGCAGTACTTC; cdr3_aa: CASNGDSTYEQYF
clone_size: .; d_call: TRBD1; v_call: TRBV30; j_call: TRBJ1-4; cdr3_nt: TGTGCCTGGAGGAGGGGACAGCTCTGGGGAAAACTGTTTTTT; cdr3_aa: CAWRRGQLWGKLFF
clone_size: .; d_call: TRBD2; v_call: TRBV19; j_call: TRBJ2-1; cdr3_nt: TGTGCCAGTAGTATCTGGACTAGCGGATACAATGAGCAGTTCTTC; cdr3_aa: CASSIWTSGYNEQFF
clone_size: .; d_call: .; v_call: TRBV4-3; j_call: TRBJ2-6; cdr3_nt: TGCGCCAGCAGCCTAGGACACCCACCTACCTCTGGGGCCAACGTCCTGACTTTC; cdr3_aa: CASSLGHPPTSGANVLTF
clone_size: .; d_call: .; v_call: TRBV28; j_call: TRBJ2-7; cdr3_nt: TGTGCCAGCAGTTTTTCGAGACAGACCTACGAGCAGTACTTC; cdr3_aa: CASSFSRQTYEQYF
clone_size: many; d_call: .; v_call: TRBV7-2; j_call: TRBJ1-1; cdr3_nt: TGTGCCAGCAGCTTAGTGCCGGGGATGTACACTGAAGCTTTCTTT; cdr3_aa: CASSLVPGMYTEAFF
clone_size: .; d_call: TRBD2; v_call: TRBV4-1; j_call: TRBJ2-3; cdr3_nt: TGCGCCAGCAGCCAACTAGCGGGAGCAACAGATACGCAGTATTTT; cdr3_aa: CASSQLAGATDTQYF